Below are 18 T cell receptor beta chains sequenced from a single sample in a study of patients and donors after allogeneic stem cell transplantation. TCRdb re-called the RT-PCR reads through MiXCR, storing one row per CDR3 protein. The sample consists of hundreds of thousands of distinct CDR3 sequences, 16% of them appearing once. The sequenced material came from blood, either unsorted or a sorted T cell fraction (not recorded which). These receptors were taken from a human donor who was either an allogeneic HSCT recipient or a stem cell or donor lymphocyte infusion donor (not recorded which). It is not recorded whose cells these are; they may come from a transplant donor.

This clonotype was counted only a few times. The rearrangement uses TRBV27 and TRBJ2-2; D ambiguous. V lost 3 bases and J 1 base, leaving 12 bases between the germline ends. This CDR3 spans 16 amino acids. Germline V CDR1 and CDR2: MNHEY, SMNVEV (reference sequence). CDR3 region: CASSLPPALNTGELFF. CDR3 bases: TGTGCCAGCAGTTTGCCGCCCGCTTTGAACACCGGGGAGCTGTTTTTT.

The table lists this clonotype with a few counts. The CDR3 coding sequence is TGTGCCAGCAGTGATTCTGTTGGGATAGGGAACACTGAAGCTTTCTTT. This codes for CASSDSVGIGNTEAFF. The chain is built from TRBV25-1 and TRBJ1-1; D not certain. The V and J ends lost 3 bases and 1 base respectively, with 15 bases between them. CDR3 length equals 16 residues. Germline V lookup: CDR1 MGHDK, CDR2 SYGVNS.

This clonotype was picked up many times. V gene TRBV6-1 combines with J gene TRBJ1-2, with D perhaps matching TRBD1 (5 bases). The V and J ends lost 10 bases and 5 bases respectively, with 17 bases between them. CDR1 is MNHNS and CDR2 is SASEGT in the germline V gene. The CDR3 contains 13 residues. In nucleotides, the CDR3 is TGTGCCACCTCCTGGCAGGGAATTTATGGCTACACCTTC. Its translation: CATSWQGIYGYTF.

This clonotype was observed a handful of times. The chain links TRBV5-4 to TRBJ2-7; TRBD2 matches at 11 bases. This CDR3 is 16 amino acids long. With 0 bases clipped from V and 3 bases from J, the junction kept 5 bases outside the gene matches. The germline CDR1 and CDR2 sequences are SGHNT and YYREEE (reference sequence). CDR3 loop: CASSLEGTSGSYEQYF. CDR3 sequence (DNA): TGTGCCAGCAGCTTGGAGGGGACTAGCGGCAGCTACGAGCAGTACTTC.

This chain uses TRBV11-1 with TRBJ2-7, with TRBD1 identical over 7 bases. From germline, CDR1 is SGHAT and CDR2 FQDESV (reference sequence). V was clipped by 5 bases and J by 5 bases; unmatched bases: 6. This CDR3 is built from 13 residues. CDR3: CASSLHQGDEQYF. The CDR3 DNA sequence: TGTGCCAGCAGCCTACACCAGGGGGACGAGCAGTACTTC.

The CDR3 sequence is CASMPAGGPKNTQYF. The CDR3 DNA sequence: TGTGCCAGCATGCCAGCGGGGGGCCCCAAAAATACGCAGTATTTT. The gene calls are TRBV12-3 or TRBV12-4 and TRBJ2-3; TRBD2 aligns across 9 bases. This CDR3 is 15 amino acids long. Trimming at V came to 7 bases and at J to 7 bases, leaving 12 bases not matched to a gene.

This clonotype was recorded many times. CDR3 loop: CASSPHGLAKNIQYF. CDR3 coding DNA: TGCGCCAGCAGCCCCCACGGGCTAGCCAAAAACATTCAGTACTTC. The V call is TRBV4-3, the J call TRBJ2-4; D is uncertain. The CDR3 contains 15 residues. V was clipped by 4 bases and J by 0 bases, with 10 bases between them. Per germline, CDR1 LGHNA and CDR2 YSLEER.

The chain employs TRBV7-3 and TRBJ2-1, with 11 bases lining up with TRBD2. Per germline, CDR1 SGHTA and CDR2 FQGTGA. The CDR3 length is 15 residues. V was clipped by 2 bases and J by 8 bases; unmatched bases: 5. The chain's CDR3 is CASSLSSGGFDEQFF. The CDR3 region has the DNA TGTGCCAGCAGCTTATCTAGCGGGGGGTTCGATGAGCAGTTCTTC.

The chain recombines TRBV12-3 or TRBV12-4 with TRBJ2-7; D is perhaps TRBD2 (5 bases). Trimming pared 2 bases from V and 1 base from J, leaving 12 bases between. This CDR3 is 15 amino acids long. The CDR3: CASSLMRAASYEQYF. The CDR3 DNA is TGTGCCAGCAGTTTAATGCGAGCGGCTTCCTACGAGCAGTACTTC.

The CDR3 DNA is TGCGCCAGCAGCTTGCTTACAGGGTCGGCAGATACGCAGTATTTT. It specifies CASSLLTGSADTQYF. This chain links TRBV5-1 with TRBJ2-3; D perhaps matches TRBD1 (6 bases). Deletions cut 1 base from V and 4 bases from J, with 13 bases between. Germline assignment: CDR1 SGHRS and CDR2 YFSETQ. CDR3 length: 15 residues.

The chain joins TRBV2 to TRBJ2-7; maybe TRBD1 (6 bases). The CDR3 is made up of 15 amino acids. The V end lost 7 bases, the J end lost 1 base, and 17 bases lay between the germline ends. CDR1 is SNHLY and CDR2 is FYNNEI in the germline V gene. CDR3 nucleotides: TGTGCCAGCACCGCTGTCTGGGACACTTCCTACGAGCAGTACTTC. It translates to CASTAVWDTSYEQYF.

The chain joins TRBV7-9 to TRBJ2-2, with D unclear. V dropped 1 base and J dropped 4 bases, with 10 bases sitting between them. The CDR3 spans 15 residues. Germline-derived CDR1 and CDR2 are SEHNR and FQNEAQ (reference sequence). The CDR3 protein is CASSLGRHSTGELFF. The CDR3 coding sequence is TGTGCCAGCAGCTTAGGCAGGCACTCCACCGGGGAGCTGTTTTTT.

This clonotype was counted only a few times. The chain recombines TRBV20-1 with TRBJ1-1; perhaps TRBD1 as D (5 bases). The V gene's germline CDR1 is DFQATT and CDR2 SNEGSKA (reference sequence). The length of the CDR3 is 12 residues. V lost 6 bases to trimming and J lost 4 bases, with 12 bases between them. In DNA form, the CDR3 reads TGCAGTGCGCACAGTGGGGGCACTGAAGCTTTCTTT. It is translated as CSAHSGGTEAFF.

This clonotype was recorded a few times. The CDR3: CASSSNYNEQFF. In DNA form, the CDR3 reads TGCGCCAGCAGCTCAAATTACAATGAGCAGTTCTTC. The chain employs TRBV5-1 and TRBJ2-1; D is uncertain. The V and J ends lost 3 bases and 4 bases respectively, with 5 bases between them. CDR3 length: 12 amino acids. Germline CDR1 and CDR2: SGHRS and YFSETQ.

This sequence joins TRBV7-2 and TRBJ2-7; TRBD1 aligns across 10 bases. CDR1 SGHTA and CDR2 FQGNSA come from the germline V gene. The CDR3 has 15 amino acids. The junction had 12 bases not matched to a gene; V was cut back by 7 bases and J by 6 bases. The CDR3 DNA sequence: TGTGCCAGCACCGAACCCGGGACAGGGGTTAGCGAGCAGTACTTC. This sequence encodes CASTEPGTGVSEQYF. Using reference TRBV7-2 and TRBJ2-7 for the parts outside the CDR3, the full variable domain is GAGVSQSPSNKVTEKGKDVELRCDPISGHTALYWYRQSLGQGLEFLIYFQGNSAPDKSGLPSDRFSAERTGGSVSTLTIQRTQQEDSAVYLCASTEPGTGVSEQYFGPGTRLTVT.

The chain uses TRBV11-2 and TRBJ2-2, with 15 bases fitting TRBD2. The CDR3 loop spans 18 amino acids. Trimming at V came to 4 bases and at J to 4 bases, leaving 7 bases not matched to a gene. Germline V CDR1 and CDR2: SGHAT, FQNNGV. CDR3 DNA: TGTGCCAGCAGCTGGACTAGCGGGGGGGTATCGGCCACCGGGGAGCTGTTTTTT. Amino acids: CASSWTSGGVSATGELFF.

This clonotype was seen only a few times. The CDR3 reads CASSLGQLSDEQFF. CDR3 sequence (DNA): TGCGCCAGCAGCTTGGGACAGCTGTCCGATGAGCAGTTCTTC. The V call is TRBV5-1, the J call TRBJ2-1; perhaps TRBD1 as D (5 bases). This CDR3 spans 14 amino acids. Germline V gene sequence: CDR1 SGHRS, CDR2 YFSETQ. Trimming pared 0 bases from V and 8 bases from J, leaving 12 bases between.

This clonotype was found many times. This chain connects TRBV27 to TRBJ2-7; 7 bases fit TRBD1. Germline V gene data show CDR1 as MNHEY and CDR2 as SMNVEV (reference sequence). The CDR3 sequence is 12 residues long. V was clipped by 5 bases and J by 7 bases; unmatched bases: 5. CDR3 nucleotides: TGTGCCAGCAGTATCACAGGGGATGAGCAGTACTTC. It codes for CASSITGDEQYF.